The 12 T cell receptor beta chains reported below all come from one sample, sequenced in a study of shared T cell receptors in the human thymus. Assay used: immunoSEQ multiplex PCR; TCRdb lists only in-frame clones, some missing. This repertoire shows about 710,000 clones, over 75% found once; its top ten account for 0.0094%. This sample also belongs to another study, concerning human thymus T cells.

The sample comprised thymocytes. The receptor source for this set is a boy under three years old with a congenital heart defect.

The genes are TRBV28 and TRBJ1-5; TRBD1 might be the D (6 bases). Germline loops: CDR1 MDHEN, CDR2 SYDVKM. The CDR3 extends over 15 amino acids. The V gene lost 5 bases and the J gene lost 0 bases, with 11 bases spanning the gap. DNA of the CDR3: TGTGCCAGCAGTGGACAGTACCATAGCAATCAGCCCCAGCATTTT. This gives the protein CASSGQYHSNQPQHF.

The V and J genes are TRBV9 and TRBJ2-1; 16 nucleotides agree with TRBD2. The germline gives CDR1 SGDLS, CDR2 YYNGEE. After removal of 4 bases from V and 2 bases from J, the junction contained 6 bases not matched to a gene. This CDR3 has 18 amino acids. The CDR3 DNA reads as TGTGCCAGCAGCCCAGGGACTAGCGGGAGGGGGGCCTACAATGAGCAGTTCTTC. As protein: CASSPGTSGRGAYNEQFF. Variable domain in full (rest from reference TRBV9 and TRBJ2-1): DSGVTQTPKHLITATGQRVTLRCSPRSGDLSVYWYQQSLDQGLQFLIQYYNGEERAKGNILERFSAQQFPDLHSELNLSSLELGDSALYFCASSPGTSGRGAYNEQFFGPGTRLTVL.

V and J are TRBV18 and TRBJ1-5; D is ambiguous. CDR1 is KGHSH, CDR2 LQKENI, per germline. The V end lost 2 bases, the J end lost 6 bases, and 8 bases lay between the germline ends. The CDR3 length is 13 residues. This chain's CDR3 is CASSPGPGQPQHF. For the CDR3, the DNA is TGTGCCAGCTCACCAGGGCCCGGTCAGCCCCAGCATTTT. Full variable domain (rest looked up from reference TRBV18 and TRBJ1-5): NAGVMQNPRHLVRRRGQEARLRCSPMKGHSHVYWYRQLPEEGLKFMVYLQKENIIDESGMPKERFSAEFPKEGPSILRIQQVVRGDSAAYFCASSPGPGQPQHFGDGTRLSIL.

This chain uses TRBV19 with TRBJ2-7; TRBD2 might be the D (5 bases). The germline gives CDR1 LNHDA, CDR2 SQIVND (reference sequence). This CDR3 has 21 amino acids. With 3 bases removed from V and 0 bases from J, the gap between germline ends came to 30 bases. This CDR3 is CASSMSRARRPGPSSSYEQYF. The DNA of the CDR3 is TGTGCCAGTAGTATGTCTCGAGCAAGGAGGCCAGGTCCTTCTAGCTCCTACGAGCAGTACTTC.

In DNA form, the CDR3 reads TGTGCCAGCAGCGCTCAGGCGGGGGGTGAAGCTTTCTTT. It specifies CASSAQAGGEAFF. The J gene is TRBJ1-1, the V gene TRBV2; a possible D gene is TRBD1 (5 bases). The V and J ends lost 6 bases and 7 bases respectively, with 15 bases between them. The CDR3 spans 13 residues. Germline V CDR1 and CDR2: SNHLY, FYNNEI.

This chain uses TRBV30 with TRBJ1-6, with 7 nucleotides matching TRBD1. CDR1 is GTSNPN and CDR2 is SVGIG in the germline V gene (reference sequence). Trimming cost V 3 bases and J 8 bases; bases outside gene matches: 25. This CDR3 has 20 residues. DNA for the CDR3: TGTGCCTGGAGACCGAAGGAGGGGGCGGTTAATAACCCAAACTATTCACCCCTCCACTTT. Translating gives CAWRPKEGAVNNPNYSPLHF.

V is TRBV29-1 and J is TRBJ2-3; 10 bases map to TRBD2. V gave up 4 bases and J gave up 2 bases; unmatched junction bases: 6. The length of the CDR3 is 15 residues. Germline assignment: CDR1 SQVTM and CDR2 ANQGSEA. CDR3 amino acids: CSVVGTSAHTDTQYF. CDR3 nucleotides: TGCAGCGTTGTTGGGACTAGCGCCCACACAGATACGCAGTATTTT.

The V and J genes are TRBV5-6 and TRBJ1-2; D is uncertain. V lost 4 bases and J 0 bases, leaving 16 bases between the germline ends. Germline V lookup: CDR1 SGHDT, CDR2 YYEEEE. The CDR3 is 16 residues long. The CDR3 protein is CASSLRVDITNYGYTF. For the CDR3, the DNA is TGTGCCAGCAGCCTCCGTGTCGACATTACTAACTATGGCTACACCTTC.

The chain couples TRBV5-1 to TRBJ2-1; 8 bases match TRBD1. J was trimmed by 3 bases and V by 3 bases; bases with no gene match: 11. Germline values: CDR1 SGHRS, CDR2 YFSETQ. The CDR3 runs 17 residues. The CDR3 reads CASSYDTDRAYYNEQFF. The CDR3, as DNA: TGCGCCAGCAGCTATGATACGGACAGGGCATACTACAATGAGCAGTTCTTC.

CDR3 protein: CASRDEVALANYGYTF. The CDR3 coding sequence is TGCGCCAGTAGAGACGAAGTGGCCCTAGCTAACTATGGCTACACCTTC. The gene calls are TRBV4-3 and TRBJ1-2; D is unclear. CDR3 length equals 16 residues. Germline CDR1 LGHNA, CDR2 YSLEER. V was shortened by 9 bases and J by 0 bases, with 20 bases between the two germline ends.

A few counts support this clone. The chain recombines TRBV11-2 with TRBJ2-3, with TRBD2 matching over 9 bases. The V segment lost 4 bases and the J segment 0 bases; nucleotides outside the gene matches: 5. Germline V CDR1 and CDR2: SGHAT, FQNNGV. This CDR3 region has 16 residues. CDR3 nucleotides: TGTGCCAGCAGCTACCGACTAGCGGCTAGCACAGATACGCAGTATTTT. Its translation: CASSYRLAASTDTQYF.

The genes are TRBV6-1 and TRBJ1-2; D gene ambiguous. Germline loops: CDR1 MNHNS, CDR2 SASEGT. The CDR3 loop spans 15 amino acids. The ends were cut back, 1 base at V and 3 bases at J, with 12 bases in the middle. The CDR3 is CASSEVGGGDYGYTF. CDR3 nucleotide sequence: TGTGCCAGCAGTGAAGTGGGTGGCGGTGACTATGGCTACACCTTC.